One and the same sample provided the 18 T cell receptor beta chains below, sequenced in a study of radiation and T cells in renal cell carcinoma. The table came from immunoSEQ multiplex PCR; TCRdb's copy has only in-frame clones and leaves some out. The sample lists some 150,000 clones, approximately 82% occurring once. The time point is: baseline pretreatment blood. Treatment noted: 15 Gy SBRT to primary tumor, nephrectomy 4 weeks later. Sequenced here: blood, sampled from a patient whose treatment included radiotherapy and nephrectomy. The source of these receptors is a woman between 45 and 60 years old with renal cell carcinoma.

CDR3 nucleotides: TGTGCCAGCCAAGTCACCCCGGGGAATCAGCCCCAGCATTTT. This codes for CASQVTPGNQPQHF. The chain recombines TRBV19 with TRBJ1-5, with D unresolved. The germline CDR1 and CDR2 sequences are LNHDA and SQIVND (reference sequence). The germline V and J ends were trimmed by 9 bases and 4 bases, with 16 bases remaining between them. The CDR3 runs to 14 residues.

This clone was found once. The chain recombines TRBV7-2 with TRBJ2-7; D is uncertain. V was trimmed by 5 bases and J by 0 bases, leaving 8 bases between them. CDR3 length: 13 amino acids. Germline V gives CDR1 SGHTA, CDR2 FQGNSA. The CDR3 region is CASSESASYEQYF. CDR3 nucleotide sequence: TGTGCCAGCAGCGAGTCGGCCTCCTACGAGCAGTACTTC.

Regarding this clone: Other DNA sequences in the sample encode the same CDR3. The chain combines TRBV9 with TRBJ2-5; 7 bases match TRBD1. The V and J ends lost 4 bases and 2 bases, in that order; junction bases with no gene match: 5. Germline-derived CDR1 and CDR2 are SGDLS and YYNGEE. The CDR3 runs 14 residues. CDR3: CASSPWTGQETQYF. CDR3 DNA sequence: TGTGCCAGCAGCCCCTGGACAGGTCAAGAGACCCAGTACTTC.

V and J are TRBV5-1 and TRBJ2-1; either TRBD1 or TRBD2 may supply D (5 bases each). From germline, CDR1 is SGHRS and CDR2 YFSETQ. This CDR3 has 14 amino acids. Trimming removed 6 bases from V and 4 bases from J, with 14 bases in between. CDR3: CASTLGETYNEQFF. The CDR3 nucleotides read TGCGCCAGCACCTTAGGGGAGACGTACAATGAGCAGTTCTTC.

This clone was found a few times. The V gene is TRBV6-5, the J gene TRBJ1-1; TRBD1 aligns across 10 bases. Germline V gene sequence: CDR1 MNHEY, CDR2 SVGAGI. The CDR3 totals 11 residues. Trimming cost V 5 bases and J 11 bases; bases outside gene matches: 2. CDR3 sequence: CASSRQGAAFF. The CDR3 bases are TGTGCCAGCAGTCGACAGGGGGCGGCTTTCTTT.

The chain carries TRBV18 and TRBJ2-1, with 7 bases fitting TRBD2. Germline CDR1 is KGHSH and CDR2 is LQKENI. This CDR3 has 14 amino acids. Unmatched junction bases numbered 8, after V lost 3 bases and J lost 9 bases. The CDR3 DNA is TGTGCCAGCTCACCTGGGGACGGCGGGGGTGAGCAGTTCTTC. Its protein is CASSPGDGGGEQFF.

This chain links TRBV5-1 with TRBJ2-7; no firm D call. Trimming took off 3 bases at V and 0 bases at J, with 10 bases between the two ends. The germline V gene encodes CDR1 SGHRS and CDR2 YFSETQ. The CDR3 sequence is 14 residues long. As DNA, the CDR3 is TGCGCCAGCAGCTCCCCGGGCAGCTCCTACGAGCAGTACTTC. Protein product: CASSSPGSSYEQYF.

V gene TRBV18 combines with J gene TRBJ2-2; D is possibly TRBD2 (7 bases). Germline V CDR1 and CDR2: KGHSH, LQKENI. The V gene lost 0 bases and the J gene lost 0 bases, with 11 bases spanning the gap. The CDR3 has 17 residues. The CDR3 DNA reads as TGTGCCAGCTCACCACCTGGGCGGGGGCCGAACACCGGGGAGCTGTTTTTT. This sequence encodes CASSPPGRGPNTGELFF.

The chain links TRBV6-5 to TRBJ1-2; the D is unclear. The length of the CDR3 is 15 residues. Trimming shortened V by 2 bases and J by 8 bases, and 18 bases separated the two germline ends. The germline V gene has CDR1 MNHEY and CDR2 SVGAGI. The CDR3 region is CASSYLTLRAVGYTF. The DNA of the CDR3 is TGTGCCAGCAGTTACCTAACCCTCCGGGCGGTCGGCTACACCTTC.

The chain combines TRBV4-3 with TRBJ2-7; D is perhaps TRBD1 (5 bases). The CDR3 contains 17 residues. V lost 1 base and J lost 7, with 23 bases in between. CDR1 LGHNA and CDR2 YSLEER come from the germline V gene. The CDR3 loop is CASSQGAGLMHPGEQYF. CDR3 bases: TGCGCCAGCAGCCAAGGGGCAGGGTTAATGCACCCCGGGGAGCAGTACTTC.

This rearrangement joins TRBV25-1 to TRBJ2-3; no clear D gene. Germline CDR1 and CDR2: MGHDK and SYGVNS. V shed 2 bases and J shed 0 bases, with 12 bases lying between them. This CDR3 spans 16 amino acids. CDR3 residues: CASSEALRSSTDTQYF. The CDR3 coding sequence is TGTGCCAGCAGTGAAGCGTTGAGATCTAGCACAGATACGCAGTATTTT.

The chain uses TRBV5-6 and TRBJ2-1; a weak D match, TRBD2 (5 bases). V was clipped by 3 bases and J by 7 bases, with 8 bases between them. The germline V gene encodes CDR1 SGHDT and CDR2 YYEEEE. The CDR3 is 12 residues long. The CDR3 here is CASSSRGNEQFF. The CDR3 region has the DNA TGTGCCAGCAGCTCCCGAGGGAATGAGCAGTTCTTC.

The rearrangement uses TRBV4-2 and TRBJ1-6; D may be TRBD1 (5 bases). The CDR3 runs to 14 residues. The germline V and J ends were trimmed by 2 bases and 8 bases, with 10 bases remaining between them. Germline V gives CDR1 LGHNA, CDR2 YNFKEQ. In DNA, the CDR3 is TGTGCCAGCAGCCAAAGGGGCTGGGATTCACCCCTCCACTTT. Protein product: CASSQRGWDSPLHF.

The genes are TRBV5-1 and TRBJ1-1, with no clear D. CDR3 length: 13 amino acids. Trimming stripped 4 bases from V and 0 bases from J, with 7 bases between. Germline loops: CDR1 SGHRS, CDR2 YFSETQ. The CDR3 DNA sequence: TGCGCCAGCAGCCCAACAATGAACACTGAAGCTTTCTTT. Its protein is CASSPTMNTEAFF. The variable domain in full, with the rest retrieved from reference TRBV5-1 and TRBJ1-1, is KAGVTQTPRYLIKTRGQQVTLSCSPISGHRSVSWYQQTPGQGLQFLFEYFSETQRNKGNFPGRFSGRQFSNSRSEMNVSTLELGDSALYLCASSPTMNTEAFFGQGTRLTVV.

The V gene is TRBV7-2, the J gene TRBJ1-2; D remains ambiguous. The CDR3 loop spans 16 amino acids. Germline V gene lookup returns CDR1 SGHTA and CDR2 FQGNSA. The V end lost 2 bases, the J end lost 0 bases, and 13 bases lay between the germline ends. This CDR3 is CASSLPPGKTNYGYTF. CDR3 sequence (DNA): TGTGCCAGCAGCTTACCTCCGGGAAAGACTAACTATGGCTACACCTTC.

The chain uses TRBV9 and TRBJ1-3; 9 bases are shared with TRBD1. V lost 0 bases to trimming and J lost 2 bases; unmatched junction nucleotides: 3. This CDR3 is 16 amino acids long. Germline V gives CDR1 SGDLS, CDR2 YYNGEE. CDR3 in DNA: TGTGCCAGCAGCGTAGTAGGGACAGGGACTGGAAACACCATATATTTT. It is translated as CASSVVGTGTGNTIYF.

The chain has TRBV6-5 and TRBJ2-1; weak D call: TRBD2 (6 bases). Trimming removed 2 bases at V and 6 bases at J, with 8 bases between. Germline CDR1 and CDR2: MNHEY and SVGAGI. The CDR3 has 13 residues. CDR3 coding DNA: TGTGCCAGCAGTTACGGGAGGTCCAATGAGCAGTTCTTC. Translating gives CASSYGRSNEQFF.

V and J are TRBV19 and TRBJ2-2, with no clear D. Germline CDR1 reads LNHDA; CDR2 reads SQIVND (reference sequence). This CDR3 has 15 amino acids. Trimming shortened V by 2 bases and J by 1 base, and 8 bases separated the two germline ends. CDR3 bases: TGTGCCAGTAGTATATGGAACAGGAACACCGGGGAGCTGTTTTTT. As protein: CASSIWNRNTGELFF.